Included here is one T cell receptor (beta chain) sequence, with context. Its antigen remains unknown. Trimming cost V 6 bases and J 0 bases; bases outside gene matches: 6. Germline values: CDR1 MDHEN, CDR2 SYDVKM. The CDR3 spans 16 residues. This PCR relied on a set of 60 Vbeta primers and 13 Jbeta primers. Sequencing was performed with immunoSEQ multiplex PCR; in TCRdb, only in-frame clones are kept and a portion is missing. The profile shows about 180,000 clones, about 82% of them singletons. The data originate from a study of cytomegalovirus exposure and HLA in healthy donors. Overall study context: An earlier analysis identified some 110 million unique TCR beta sequences in about 180 million T cells.

Findings of the study overall: Across all donors, roughly uniform sequencing depth was an assumption of the presence/absence analyses.

This clonotype was sampled from a male donor in good health and CMV-seronegative. Sequenced material: PBMCs. J is TRBJ1-3 and V is TRBV28, with 9 bases matching TRBD1. The CDR3 protein is CASRLQGATSGNTIYF. The CDR3 DNA is TGTGCCAGCAGACTACAGGGGGCTACCTCTGGAAACACCATATATTTT. The entire variable domain, with the rest obtained from reference TRBV28 and TRBJ1-3, is as follows: DVKVTQSSRYLVKRTGEKVFLECVQDMDHENMFWYRQDPGLGLRLIYFSYDVKMKEKGDIPEGYSVSREKKERFSLILESASTNQTSMYLCASRLQGATSGNTIYFGEGSWLTVV.